The 17 T cell receptor beta chains given below trace back to one sample, sequenced in a study of blood T cell repertoires in COVID-19. Measured with immunoSEQ multiplex PCR; TCRdb has only the in-frame clones, and not every one. The table shows 50,000 to 75,000 clones, with roughly 90% occurring only once. The specimen was peripheral blood. The receptors originated from a man between 60 and 75 years old with acute or convalescent COVID-19.

A few counts support this clone. V and J are TRBV6-1 and TRBJ1-2, with 7 nucleotides matching TRBD1. Trimming at V came to 2 bases and at J to 5 bases, leaving 5 bases not matched to a gene. This CDR3 spans 14 amino acids. Germline CDR1 is MNHNS and CDR2 is SASEGT. CDR3 region: CASSESPGGYGYTF. Here the CDR3 DNA reads TGTGCCAGCAGTGAATCGCCAGGGGGATATGGCTACACCTTC.

This clone showed up just a few times. The chain is built from TRBV19 and TRBJ1-1, with D maybe TRBD1 (6 bases). CDR1 is LNHDA, CDR2 SQIVND, per germline (reference sequence). With 8 bases removed from V and 3 bases from J, the gap between germline ends came to 16 bases. The CDR3 runs 14 residues. This chain's CDR3 is CASLSYRDHTEAFF. In nucleotides, the CDR3 is TGTGCCAGTTTATCCTACAGGGACCACACTGAAGCTTTCTTT.

This clone was picked up one time. A read error may produce the germline difference seen at one junction end. The chain carries TRBV7-2 and TRBJ2-2, with 12 positions matching TRBD2. The CDR3 runs to 16 residues. The germline CDR1 and CDR2 sequences are SGHTA and FQGNSA. The CDR3 bases are TGTGCCAGCAACTTACTAGCGGGGGGAAACACCGGGGAGCTGTTTTTT. Its protein product is CASNLLAGGNTGELFF.

The chain has TRBV5-1 and TRBJ1-2; 8 bases align to TRBD1. CDR1 is SGHRS and CDR2 is YFSETQ in the germline V gene. The V and J ends lost 3 bases and 8 bases, in that order; junction bases with no gene match: 6. This CDR3 is built from 13 residues. The CDR3: CASSWTGSRGYTF. CDR3 DNA: TGCGCCAGCAGCTGGACAGGGTCGCGGGGCTACACCTTC.

This clone occurred once. J is TRBJ2-3 and V is TRBV12-5; 8 nucleotides line up with TRBD1. The CDR3 covers 15 residues. The germline gives CDR1 LGHNT, CDR2 FRNRAP. V lost 1 base and J lost 0; bases outside the gene matches: 0. CDR3 amino acids: CASGLGDRSTDTQYF. CDR3 bases: TGTGCTAGTGGTTTGGGGGACAGGAGCACAGATACGCAGTATTTT. The complete variable domain, with remaining parts taken from reference TRBV12-5 and TRBJ2-3, reads DARVTQTPRHKVTEMGQEVTMRCQPILGHNTVFWYRQTMMQGLELLAYFRNRAPLDDSGMPKDRFSAEMPDATLATLKIQPSEPRDSAVYFCASGLGDRSTDTQYFGPGTRLTVL.

The rearrangement joins TRBV18 to TRBJ2-1; 10 bases agree with TRBD2. The CDR3 runs 15 residues. CDR1 is KGHSH and CDR2 is LQKENI in the germline V gene. With 4 bases clipped from V and 3 bases from J, the junction kept 3 bases outside the gene matches. CDR3 DNA sequence: TGTGCCAGCTCACTTCTAGCGGGGGACTACAATGAGCAGTTCTTC. Translated, it gives CASSLLAGDYNEQFF.

This clone was observed once. The chain employs TRBV28 and TRBJ1-3; D is unclear. The CDR3 loop spans 14 amino acids. V was trimmed by 4 bases and J by 1 base, leaving 8 bases between them. CDR1 is MDHEN and CDR2 is SYDVKM in the germline V gene. CDR3 in DNA: TGTGCCAGCAGTTCCTCGGGGTCTGGAAACACCATATATTTT. It translates to CASSSSGSGNTIYF.

The V and J genes are TRBV27 and TRBJ2-7; tentatively, D is TRBD1 (6 bases). This CDR3 comprises 15 residues. V was trimmed by 3 bases and J by 2 bases, leaving 14 bases between them. Germline-derived CDR1 and CDR2 are MNHEY and SMNVEV (reference sequence). The CDR3 spells CASSFGQTVTYEQYF. CDR3 DNA sequence: TGTGCCAGCAGTTTCGGACAGACGGTTACCTACGAGCAGTACTTC.

The chain is built from TRBV2 and TRBJ1-1; D remains ambiguous. Germline V gene lookup returns CDR1 SNHLY and CDR2 FYNNEI. Trimming removed 5 bases from V and 3 bases from J, with 13 bases in between. This CDR3 contains 14 residues. Written as DNA, the CDR3 is TGTGCCAGCAGTAAGGACTACGGCGACACTGAAGCTTTCTTT. It encodes CASSKDYGDTEAFF. Full variable domain (outside the CDR3, taken from reference TRBV2 and TRBJ1-1): EPEVTQTPSHQVTQMGQEVILRCVPISNHLYFYWYRQILGQKVEFLVSFYNNEISEKSEIFDDQFSVERPDGSNFTLKIRSTKLEDSAMYFCASSKDYGDTEAFFGQGTRLTVV.

V usage is TRBV7-6 and J usage is TRBJ1-1; possibly TRBD1 for D (5 bases). Between the trimmed V and J ends, which lost 5 bases and 1 base, there was a span of 11 bases. Germline CDR1 and CDR2: SGHVS and FNYEAQ. The CDR3 extends over 14 amino acids. CDR3 sequence: CASSLRGENTEAFF. CDR3 in DNA: TGTGCCAGCAGCCTCCGGGGGGAGAACACTGAAGCTTTCTTT.

The chain employs TRBV6-2 or TRBV6-3 and TRBJ1-1; maybe TRBD1 (6 bases). V gave up 0 bases and J gave up 10 bases, with 9 bases separating them. Germline-derived CDR1 and CDR2 are MNHEY and SVGEGT. The CDR3 loop spans 12 amino acids. The CDR3 is CASSYSRGIAFF. Written as DNA, the CDR3 is TGTGCCAGCAGTTACTCGAGGGGGATAGCTTTCTTT.

V and J are TRBV7-2 and TRBJ2-7; 9 bases fit TRBD1. Germline loops: CDR1 SGHTA, CDR2 FQGNSA. With V trimmed by 1 base and J by 5 bases, 6 bases remained unmatched. This CDR3 has 15 residues. CDR3 in DNA: TGTGCCAGCAGCTTAGTGGGGACAGGGAATAACGAGCAGTACTTC. Its protein product is CASSLVGTGNNEQYF.

The rearrangement uses TRBV19 and TRBJ2-7; D gene unclear. CDR3 length: 14 residues. Germline CDR1 is LNHDA and CDR2 is SQIVND (reference sequence). With 6 bases removed from V and 1 base from J, the gap between germline ends came to 13 bases. The CDR3 coding sequence is TGTGCCAGTAGAAGGTCAGGCCCTTCCTACGAGCAGTACTTC. Residues: CASRRSGPSYEQYF.

The table lists this clone with a few counts. This chain uses TRBV7-9 with TRBJ1-4; 7 positions match TRBD1. Germline CDR1 reads SEHNR; CDR2 reads FQNEAQ (reference sequence). With V trimmed by 5 bases and J by 3 bases, 6 bases remained unmatched. This CDR3 contains 15 residues. In DNA form, the CDR3 reads TGTGCCAGCAGCAATACAGGGGAGGCTAATGAAAAACTGTTTTTT. Translating gives CASSNTGEANEKLFF.

The genes are TRBV12-5 and TRBJ2-1; the match to TRBD1 covers 9 bases. This CDR3 has 15 amino acids. CDR1 LGHNT and CDR2 FRNRAP come from the germline V gene. V was clipped by 4 bases and J by 6 bases; unmatched bases: 7. The CDR3, as DNA: TGTGCTAGTGGTTCGGGACAGGGCGCCGCCAATGAGCAGTTCTTC. Its protein is CASGSGQGAANEQFF.

This chain links TRBV27 with TRBJ1-3; weak D call: TRBD1 (5 bases). The germline V and J ends were trimmed by 3 bases and 0 bases, with 9 bases remaining between them. Germline V gene data show CDR1 as MNHEY and CDR2 as SMNVEV (reference sequence). The CDR3 runs 15 residues. CDR3 coding DNA: TGTGCCAGCAGTTTCCGGGGGAGCTCTGGAAACACCATATATTTT. It yields the protein CASSFRGSSGNTIYF.

The chain employs TRBV6-5 and TRBJ1-3, with D perhaps matching TRBD1 (6 bases). V was cut by 6 bases and J by 0 bases, with 9 bases left in between. The germline gives CDR1 MNHEY, CDR2 SVGAGI. The CDR3 spans 14 residues. Here the CDR3 reads CASRDRYSGNTIYF. In DNA, the CDR3 is TGTGCCAGCAGAGACAGGTACTCTGGAAACACCATATATTTT.